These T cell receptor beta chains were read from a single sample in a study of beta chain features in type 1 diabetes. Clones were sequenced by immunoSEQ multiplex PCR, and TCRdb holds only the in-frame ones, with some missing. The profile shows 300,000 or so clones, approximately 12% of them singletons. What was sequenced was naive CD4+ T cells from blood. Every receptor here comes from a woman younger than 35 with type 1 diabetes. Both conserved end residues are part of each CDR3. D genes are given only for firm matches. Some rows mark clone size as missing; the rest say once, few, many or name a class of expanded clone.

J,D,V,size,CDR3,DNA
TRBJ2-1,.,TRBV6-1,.,CASSEYPGTYNEQFF,TGTGCCAGCAGTGAATATCCGGGGACCTACAATGAGCAGTTCTTC
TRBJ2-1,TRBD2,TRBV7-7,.,CASSGGLAGAYNEQFF,TGTGCCAGCAGCGGGGGACTAGCGGGAGCTTACAATGAGCAGTTCTTC
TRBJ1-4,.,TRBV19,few,CASSMSQANEKLFF,TGTGCCAGTAGTATGAGTCAGGCTAATGAAAAACTGTTTTTT
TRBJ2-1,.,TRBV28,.,CASSFIPAADEQFF,TGTGCCAGCAGTTTTATTCCAGCGGCCGATGAGCAGTTCTTC
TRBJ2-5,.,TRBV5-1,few,CASSLVRTQETQYF,TGCGCCAGCAGCTTGGTAAGGACTCAAGAGACCCAGTACTTC
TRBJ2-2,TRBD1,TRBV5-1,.,CASSLGDRQNTGELFF,TGCGCCAGCAGCTTGGGGGACAGACAAAACACCGGGGAGCTGTTTTTT
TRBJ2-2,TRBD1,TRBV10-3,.,CAISDGQGPGELFF,TGTGCCATCAGTGACGGACAGGGTCCCGGGGAGCTGTTTTTT
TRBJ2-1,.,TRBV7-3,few,CASSLLSQRSGDEQFF,TGTGCCAGCAGCTTACTTTCCCAGCGGTCGGGCGATGAGCAGTTCTTC
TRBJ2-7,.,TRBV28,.,CATGSLYEQYF,TGTGCCACCGGGAGTCTCTACGAGCAGTACTTC
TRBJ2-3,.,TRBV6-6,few,CASRPTAGTDTQYF,TGTGCCAGCAGACCCACGGCGGGCACAGATACGCAGTATTTT
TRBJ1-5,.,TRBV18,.,CASSPPGAQYQPQHF,TGTGCCAGCTCACCTCCAGGGGCACAGTATCAGCCCCAGCATTTT
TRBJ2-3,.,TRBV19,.,CASSISGHPADTQYF,TGTGCCAGTAGCATTAGCGGCCACCCCGCAGATACGCAGTATTTT
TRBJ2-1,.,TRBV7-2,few,CASSLDGPEQFF,TGTGCCAGCAGCTTAGACGGTCCGGAGCAGTTCTTC
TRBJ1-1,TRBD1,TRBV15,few,CATRMDRGAEAFF,TGTGCCACCAGGATGGACAGGGGTGCTGAAGCTTTCTTT
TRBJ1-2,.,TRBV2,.,CASTVGRTNYGYTF,TGTGCCAGCACCGTGGGGCGGACCAACTATGGCTACACCTTC
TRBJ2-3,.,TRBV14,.,CASSQIQDSDTW,TGTGCCAGCAGCCAAATTCAGGATTCGGATACCTGG
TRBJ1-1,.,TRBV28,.,CASTAGYTEAFF,TGTGCCAGCACGGCGGGGTACACTGAAGCTTTCTTT
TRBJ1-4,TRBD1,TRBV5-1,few,CASSSGQGEKLFF,TGCGCCAGCAGCTCGGGACAGGGTGAAAAACTGTTTTTT